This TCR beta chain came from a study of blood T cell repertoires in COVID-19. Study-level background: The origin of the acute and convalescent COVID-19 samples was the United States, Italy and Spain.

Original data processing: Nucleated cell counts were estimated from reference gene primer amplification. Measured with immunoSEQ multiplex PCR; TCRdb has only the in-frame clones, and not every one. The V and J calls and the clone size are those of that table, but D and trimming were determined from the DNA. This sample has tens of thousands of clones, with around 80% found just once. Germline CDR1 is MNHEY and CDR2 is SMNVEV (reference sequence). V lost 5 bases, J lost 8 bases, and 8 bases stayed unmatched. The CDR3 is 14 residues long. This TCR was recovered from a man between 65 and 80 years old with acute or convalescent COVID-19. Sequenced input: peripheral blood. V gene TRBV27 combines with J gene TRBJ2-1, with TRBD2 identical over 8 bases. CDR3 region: CASSPRAGVHEQFF. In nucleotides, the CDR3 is TGTGCCAGCAGTCCTCGAGCGGGAGTCCATGAGCAGTTCTTC.